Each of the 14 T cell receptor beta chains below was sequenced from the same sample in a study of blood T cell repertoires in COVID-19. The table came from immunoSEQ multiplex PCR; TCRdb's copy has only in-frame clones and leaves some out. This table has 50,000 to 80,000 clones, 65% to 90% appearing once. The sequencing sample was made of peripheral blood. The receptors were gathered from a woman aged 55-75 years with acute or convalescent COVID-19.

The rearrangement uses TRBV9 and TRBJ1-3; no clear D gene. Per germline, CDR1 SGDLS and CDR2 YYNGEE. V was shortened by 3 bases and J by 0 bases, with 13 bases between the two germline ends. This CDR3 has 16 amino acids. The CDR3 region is CASSADRLPSGNTIYF. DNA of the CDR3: TGTGCCAGCAGCGCGGACCGACTACCCTCTGGAAACACCATATATTTT.

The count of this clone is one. CDR3 protein: CATRTSGGREQFF. CDR3 nucleotide sequence: TGTGCCACTCGGACTAGCGGGGGACGCGAGCAGTTCTTC. V gene TRBV19 combines with J gene TRBJ2-1, with 13 positions matching TRBD2. The CDR3 consists of 13 residues. The germline CDR1 and CDR2 sequences are LNHDA and SQIVND (reference sequence). Germline trimming cut 10 bases from V and 10 bases from J; bases unmatched to any gene: 7.

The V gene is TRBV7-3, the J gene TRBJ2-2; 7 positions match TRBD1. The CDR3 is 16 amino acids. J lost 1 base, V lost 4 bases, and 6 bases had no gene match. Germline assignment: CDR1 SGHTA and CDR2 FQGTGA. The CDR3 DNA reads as TGTGCCAGCAGCTATCGACAGGGCTTGAACACCGGGGAGCTGTTTTTT. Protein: CASSYRQGLNTGELFF.

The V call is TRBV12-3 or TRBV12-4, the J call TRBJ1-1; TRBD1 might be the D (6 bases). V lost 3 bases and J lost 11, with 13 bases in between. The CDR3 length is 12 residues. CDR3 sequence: CASSFEGEVAFF. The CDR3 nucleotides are TGTGCCAGCAGTTTCGAGGGGGAAGTGGCTTTCTTT.

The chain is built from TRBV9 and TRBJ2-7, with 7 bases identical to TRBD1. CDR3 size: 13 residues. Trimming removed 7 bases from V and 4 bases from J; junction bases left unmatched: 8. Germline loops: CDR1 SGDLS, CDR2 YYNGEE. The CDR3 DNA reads TGTGCCAGCCCGACAGGGAAAAGATACGAGCAGTACTTC. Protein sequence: CASPTGKRYEQYF.

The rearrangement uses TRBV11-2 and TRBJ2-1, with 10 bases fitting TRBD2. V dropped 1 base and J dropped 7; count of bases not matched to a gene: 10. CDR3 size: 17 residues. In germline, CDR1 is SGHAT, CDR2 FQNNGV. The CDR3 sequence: CASSLGSGGALGNEQFF. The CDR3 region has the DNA TGTGCCAGCAGCTTAGGGAGCGGGGGGGCCTTAGGGAATGAGCAGTTCTTC.

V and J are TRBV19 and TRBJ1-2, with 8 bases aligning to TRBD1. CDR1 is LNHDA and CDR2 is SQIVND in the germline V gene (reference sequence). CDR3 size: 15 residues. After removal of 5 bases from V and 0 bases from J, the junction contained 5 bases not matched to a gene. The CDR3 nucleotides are TGTGCCAGTAGTCCTGGACAGGGAGCTAACTATGGCTACACCTTC. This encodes CASSPGQGANYGYTF.

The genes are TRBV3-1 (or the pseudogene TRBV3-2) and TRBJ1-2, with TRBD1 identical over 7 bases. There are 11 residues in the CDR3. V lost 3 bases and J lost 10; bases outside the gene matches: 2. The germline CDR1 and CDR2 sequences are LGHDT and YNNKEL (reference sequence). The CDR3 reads CASSQDRFYTF. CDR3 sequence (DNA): TGTGCCAGCAGCCAGGACAGGTTCTACACCTTC.

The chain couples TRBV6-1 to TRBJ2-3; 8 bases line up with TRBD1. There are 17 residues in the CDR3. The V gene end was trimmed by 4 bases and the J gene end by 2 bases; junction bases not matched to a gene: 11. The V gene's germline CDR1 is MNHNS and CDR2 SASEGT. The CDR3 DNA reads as TGTGCCAGCAGTGTACGGACAGGGCTTCCCGCCACAGATACGCAGTATTTT. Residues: CASSVRTGLPATDTQYF.

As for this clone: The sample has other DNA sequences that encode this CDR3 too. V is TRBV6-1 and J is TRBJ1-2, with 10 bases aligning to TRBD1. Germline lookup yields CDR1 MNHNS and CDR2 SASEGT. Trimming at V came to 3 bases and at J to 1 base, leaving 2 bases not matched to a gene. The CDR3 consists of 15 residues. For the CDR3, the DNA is TGTGCCAGCAGTGACGGACAGGGGGTTAACTATGGCTACACCTTC. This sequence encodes CASSDGQGVNYGYTF.

CDR3 amino acids: CASTSLWGELFF. Written as DNA, the CDR3 is TGTGCCAGCACTTCCCTGTGGGGGGAGCTGTTTTTT. The chain links TRBV19 to TRBJ2-2; D is ambiguous. V was trimmed by 9 bases and J by 8 bases, leaving 13 bases between them. Germline V gene sequence: CDR1 LNHDA, CDR2 SQIVND (reference sequence). The CDR3 extends over 12 amino acids.

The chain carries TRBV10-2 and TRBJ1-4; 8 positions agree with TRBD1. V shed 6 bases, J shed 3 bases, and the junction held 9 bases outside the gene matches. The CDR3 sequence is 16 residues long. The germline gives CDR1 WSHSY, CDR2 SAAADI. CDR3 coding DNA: TGCGCCAGCAGCCTTGGACAGGGACGGCCTAATGAAAAACTGTTTTTT. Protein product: CASSLGQGRPNEKLFF.

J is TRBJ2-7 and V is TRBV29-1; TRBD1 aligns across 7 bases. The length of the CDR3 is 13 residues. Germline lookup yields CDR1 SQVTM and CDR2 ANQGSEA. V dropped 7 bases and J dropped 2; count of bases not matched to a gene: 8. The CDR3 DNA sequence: TGCAGCGCTTCGACAGGGAAGGCCTACGAGCAGTACTTC. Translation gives CSASTGKAYEQYF.

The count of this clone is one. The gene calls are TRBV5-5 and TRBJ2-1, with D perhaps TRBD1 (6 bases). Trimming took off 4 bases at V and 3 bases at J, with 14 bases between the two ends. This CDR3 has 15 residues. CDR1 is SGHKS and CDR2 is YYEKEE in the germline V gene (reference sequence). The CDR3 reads CASSPLTGVYNEQFF. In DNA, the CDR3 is TGTGCCAGCAGCCCCCTGACAGGTGTCTACAATGAGCAGTTCTTC.